What follows describes a single T cell receptor (beta chain). The antigen remains unidentified. The read comes to an end 3 residues before the CDR3 does, leaving the germline J gene to fill in the end. The table came from immunoSEQ multiplex PCR; TCRdb's copy has only in-frame clones and leaves some out. Listed are fewer than 35,000 clones; 4.2% falls within the top ten. Trimming stripped 0 bases from V and 8 bases from J, with 8 bases between. CDR3 length: 13 residues. Germline V gene data show CDR1 as SGHDT and CDR2 as YYEEEE. This specimen belongs to a study of T cells in women clearing cervical HPV infection. Study-wide findings and caveats: Cases carried less TRBV6-7 than controls: about 0.1% versus 0.15%.

Prevalent HPV16 infections were excluded; only incident single HPV16 infections included. The chain recombines TRBV5-6 with TRBJ1-4, with no clear D. The receptor comes from a woman between 18 and 75 years old with a cervical HPV16 infection that either progressed to CIN3+ or cleared (not recorded which). Sequencing was done on a sample of blood buffy coat. The CDR3: CASSLGAGEKLFF. Incomplete CDR3 DNA: TGTGCCAGCAGCTTGGGGGCCGGCGAAAAA.